This TCR beta chain was observed in a study of blood T cell repertoires in COVID-19. Study context: COVID-19 samples, acute and convalescent, were from the United States, Italy and Spain. T cells, B-cell-depleted T cells, or PBMCs supplied cDNA or gDNA.

How the authors handled the data: It was from reference gene primer amplification that nucleated cell counts were estimated. Method: immunoSEQ multiplex PCR; TCRdb's copy keeps in-frame clones and lacks some. The V and J calls and clone size are taken from that table; D and trimming were inferred from the DNA. Of 55,000 to 75,000 clones in the sample, 60% to 80% were seen once. Unmatched junction bases numbered 7, after V lost 0 bases and J lost 6 bases. Germline lookup yields CDR1 SGDLS and CDR2 YYNGEE. The CDR3 runs to 16 residues. Material: peripheral blood. This clonotype was obtained from an elderly man with active or convalescent COVID-19. The genes are TRBV9 and TRBJ2-1, with TRBD2 matching over 9 bases. The CDR3 region has the DNA TGTGCCAGCAGCGTAGGTATAGCGGGAGTTCTCAATGAGCAGTTCTTC. Protein product: CASSVGIAGVLNEQFF.